This T cell receptor beta chain was identified in a study of blood T cell repertoires in COVID-19 (TCRdb year 2020). A note on the overall study: The collaborator samples originated in the United States, Italy and Spain and spanned the acute and convalescent phases of COVID-19. The prospective study material was composed of cDNA or gDNA derived from T cells, B-cell-depleted T cells, or PBMCs. Deeply sampled blood TCRbeta repertoires from subjects exposed to, actively infected with, or recovered from COVID-19 were included in the dataset. The repertoires were released in a freely available public database intended as a resource for research on the immune response to SARS-CoV-2. Samples came from the ongoing ImmuneRACE study (first 160 participants) plus 1,254 subjects from 6 global collaborators. A de-identified subject ID, COVID-19 status, age in years and sex were almost always included in the sample metadata. Where available, HLA class I and class II types were taken from metadata supplied by the sample provider and were not determined by assay-based typing.

At one collaborating source in Seattle, patients were enrolled during active infection and were followed longitudinally through the course of disease. Whole blood was collected in K2EDTA tubes by collaborating institutions according to the institutions' own protocols. Collaborator samples were shipped for TCRbeta analysis as frozen whole blood, isolated PBMCs, or DNA extracted from either sample type. The immunoSEQ Assay, a bias-controlled multiplex PCR, was used to amplify TCRbeta CDR3 regions from genomic DNA. The authors' pipeline ran thus. The number of nucleated cells in each sample was estimated by amplification of reference gene primers within the assay. To quantify the absolute abundance of each unique TCRbeta CDR3 rearrangement, sequence reads were collapsed and filtered. For each sample, productive Simpson clonality was calculated by taking the square root of Simpson's diversity index across productive rearrangements. Here the immuneACCESS table is served through TCRdb, limited to in-frame sequences with V and J called. Missing clones are a known gap in these copies; in checked studies unresolved V genes cover under half, and the rest lacks a known reason. V and J calls and clone size are copied from that table; D and trimming were computed from the DNA. Present in this sample are approximately 120,000 clones, around nine tenths of which were seen just once. Approximately 2% of the sample goes to the ten largest clones.

In the case of this clone: There is no known antigen for this receptor. No base qualities exist here, and no much larger clone lies one base off it.

CDR1 is given as SGDLS and CDR2 as YYNGEE, both from the germline V gene. Trimming leaves V shorter by 2 bases and J shorter by 6 bases, with the junction holding 5 bases beyond the gene matches. The CDR3 covers 14 residues, taking in both the cysteine and the phenylalanine. The kept DNA is CDR3 alone, 42 bases in frame from the first base. On the study overall, not on this receptor specifically: How much clinical and demographic metadata was included differed by source and by participant, and the metadata was provided uncurated.

Sequencing was done on a sample of peripheral blood. The sequence was obtained from a man aged 45 to 65 with COVID-19, enrolled during active disease. The chain uses TRBV9 and TRBJ1-2, with TRBD1 matching 9 junction bases. The nucleotide sequence reads TGTGCCAGCAGCGTGGGGGGACAGGGTGATGGCTACACCTTC. This yields the protein CASSVGGQGDGYTF.